The entry that follows covers one T cell receptor (beta chain) sequence. For TCRbeta, the library was prepared with unique molecular identifiers. MiXCR was run by TCRdb on the PCR reads, yielding one entry per CDR3 protein. The table lists 400,000 to 500,000 distinct CDR3 sequences, 11% of them singletons, with roughly 5.5% in the top ten. This sample was taken from a study of T-cell reconstitution after alpha-beta-depleted transplantation in children. Germline CDR1 MNHEY, CDR2 SMNVEV (reference sequence). This CDR3 comprises 14 residues. Unmatched junction bases numbered 4, after V lost 4 bases and J lost 4 bases.

The V and J genes are TRBV27 and TRBJ2-1; 7 positions agree with TRBD2. Sequences were derived from PBMCs from the stem cell graft donor, sampled from the stem cell graft. The source of this sequence is a human donor who donated a stem cell graft to a child with acute myeloid leukemia. CDR3 region: CASSWGTTYNEQFF. The CDR3 bases are TGTGCCAGCAGTTGGGGGACTACGTACAATGAGCAGTTCTTC.